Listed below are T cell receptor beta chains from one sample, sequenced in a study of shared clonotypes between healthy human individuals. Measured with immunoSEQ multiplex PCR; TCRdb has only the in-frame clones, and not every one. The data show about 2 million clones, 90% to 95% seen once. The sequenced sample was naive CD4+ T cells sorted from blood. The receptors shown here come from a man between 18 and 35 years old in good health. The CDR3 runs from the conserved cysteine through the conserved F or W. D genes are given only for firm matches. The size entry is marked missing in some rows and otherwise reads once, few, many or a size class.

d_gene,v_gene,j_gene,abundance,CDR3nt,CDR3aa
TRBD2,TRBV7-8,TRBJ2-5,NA,TGTGCCAGCAGCTCAGCGGGGGAAGAGACCCAGTACTTC,CASSSAGEETQYF
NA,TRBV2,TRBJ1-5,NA,TGTGCCAGCAGTAGGGAATGGGAAAATCAGCCCCAGCATTTT,CASSREWENQPQHF
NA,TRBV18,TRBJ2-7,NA,TGTGCCAGCTCACCTACAGGAAGGGTGCTGCAGTACTTC,CASSPTGRVLQYF
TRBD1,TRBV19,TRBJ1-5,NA,TGTGCCAGTAGTATTCAGGGGGCTGAACAGCCCCAGCATTTT,CASSIQGAEQPQHF
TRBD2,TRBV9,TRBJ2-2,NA,TGTGCCAGCAGTTTGTATGGTAGGAAGGGACTAGCGGAAAACCTGAACACCGGGGAGCTGTTTTTT,CASSLYGRKGLAENLNTGELFF
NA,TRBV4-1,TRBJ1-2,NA,TGCGCCAGCAGGGACTCGAGAGTGGACCGGCGGGGCTACACCTTC,CASRDSRVDRRGYTF
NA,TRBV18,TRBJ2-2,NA,TGTGCCAGCTCAGCAAACTCAGGGTCCGCCGGGGAGCTGTTTTTT,CASSANSGSAGELFF
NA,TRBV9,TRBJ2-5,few,TGTGCCAGCAACCGGGCCGCCCAGGAGACCCAGTACTTC,CASNRAAQETQYF
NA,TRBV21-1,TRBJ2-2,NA,TGTGCCAGCAGCAAAGTAGGGGAGACAGGGGGGACCACCGGGGAGCTGTTTTTT,CASSKVGETGGTTGELFF
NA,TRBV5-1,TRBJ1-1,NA,TGCGCCAGCAGCTTTGGGGATTCCATGAACACTGAAGCTTTCTTT,CASSFGDSMNTEAFF
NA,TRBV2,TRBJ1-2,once,TGTGCCAGCAGTCCCAACTATGGCTACACCTTC,CASSPNYGYTF
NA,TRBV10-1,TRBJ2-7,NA,TGCGCCAGCAGTACCATACTGACACGGACCTACGAGCAGTACTTC,CASSTILTRTYEQYF
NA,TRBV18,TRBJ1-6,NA,TGTGCCAGCTCAGCAGACAGGAACTCTATCAGGACCCTCCACTTT,CASSADRNSIRTLHF
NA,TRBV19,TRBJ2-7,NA,TGTGCCAGTAGTATCGTCTCTGGTTCTACCTACGAGCAGTACTTC,CASSIVSGSTYEQYF
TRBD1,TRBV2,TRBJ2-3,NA,TGTGCCAGCACCATGGGACAGGGGGCCCCAGATACGCAGTATTTT,CASTMGQGAPDTQYF
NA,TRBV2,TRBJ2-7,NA,TGTGCCAGCAGTGGAAGCTCCTACGAGCAGTACTTC,CASSGSSYEQYF
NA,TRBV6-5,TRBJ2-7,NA,TGTGCCAGCTTCGGGCAGAGCTACGAGCAGTACTTC,CASFGQSYEQYF
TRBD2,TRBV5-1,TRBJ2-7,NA,TGCGCCAGCAGCTTGGGTGGGACTAGCGCGTACGAGCAGTACTTC,CASSLGGTSAYEQYF
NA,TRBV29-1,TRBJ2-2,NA,TGCAGCGCCTTGAGGGGGGCCGGGGAGCTGTTTTTT,CSALRGAGELFF
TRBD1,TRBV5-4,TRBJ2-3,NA,TGTGCCAGCAGCTTGGGGGGACAGGTTGCAGATACGCAGTATTTT,CASSLGGQVADTQYF
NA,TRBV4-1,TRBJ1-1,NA,TGCGCCAGCAGCCAAGCGGGCAGGAACACTGAAGCTTTCTTT,CASSQAGRNTEAFF